What follows are 4 T cell receptor beta chains derived from one specimen sequenced in a study of CD8 T cells in ankylosing spondylitis. General study findings and limits: Apparently characteristic of ankylosing spondylitis blood was a TCR beta motif (roughly eight highly homologous variants).

One entry per CDR3 protein results from TCRdb running MiXCR on the 5' RACE reads. The sample has around 450,000 distinct CDR3 sequences; roughly 26% are singletons. What these receptors recognize is not known. The specimen sequenced was blood, either unsorted or a sorted T cell fraction (not recorded which). The receptors were sampled from a male donor with ankylosing spondylitis.

This clonotype has ten or more counts. The V gene is TRBV12-3 or TRBV12-4, the J gene TRBJ1-5, with TRBD1 matching 7 bases. This CDR3 has 15 residues. V trimming: 5 bases; J trimming: 3 bases; junction bases outside the gene matches: 7. The CDR3 bases are TGTGCCAGCAGTCTCACAGGGGCCTACAATCAGCCCCAGCATTTT. Amino acid sequence: CASSLTGAYNQPQHF.

This clonotype has only a few counts. This chain connects TRBV20-1 to TRBJ2-6; D gene uncertain. This CDR3 contains 12 residues. The V end was cut by 6 bases, the J end by 5 bases, with 8 bases between. CDR1 DFQATT and CDR2 SNEGSKA come from the germline V gene (reference sequence). CDR3 amino acids: CSANHRANVLTF. CDR3 nucleotides: TGCAGTGCAAACCACAGGGCCAACGTCCTGACTTTC.

This rearrangement joins TRBV7-2 to TRBJ1-2, with D unclear. Looked up from germline, CDR1 is SGHTA and CDR2 is FQGNSA. The CDR3 consists of 13 residues. Trimming shortened V by 4 bases and J by 4 bases, and 10 bases separated the two germline ends. The chain's CDR3 is CASSSPNFYGYTF. CDR3 bases: TGTGCCAGCAGCTCCCCGAATTTCTATGGCTACACCTTC.

The sample holds a few counts of this clonotype. The CDR3 spells CATSSLTDTQYF. The CDR3 DNA follows: TGTGCCACCAGCTCTCTCACAGATACGCAGTATTTT. The gene calls are TRBV15 and TRBJ2-3; D unclear. Looked up from germline, CDR1 is LNHNV and CDR2 is YYDKDF (reference sequence). V gave up 5 bases and J gave up 2 bases, with 5 bases separating them. CDR3 length: 12 residues. Supplemented by reference TRBV15 and TRBJ2-3, the full variable domain reads DAMVIQNPRYQVTQFGKPVTLSCSQTLNHNVMYWYQQKSSQAPKLLFHYYDKDFNNEADTPDNFQSRRPNTSFCFLDIRSPGLGDTAMYLCATSSLTDTQYFGPGTRLTVL.